Following are 20 T cell receptor beta chains from one sample sequenced in a study of OX40 agonist ivuxolimab in advanced cancers. Sequencing used immunoSEQ multiplex PCR; TCRdb keeps in-frame clones, though not all of them. The sample includes roughly 80,000 clones, approximately 79% of them seen just once. Sequences were derived from CD4+ or CD8+ T cells sorted from blood, sampled in a trial of the OX40 agonist ivuxolimab. These receptors all stem from an adult with an advanced solid tumor such as melanoma, head and neck, liver or kidney cancer.

A few counts support this clone. Here the CDR3 reads CASKPGGQASPLHF. The CDR3 DNA reads TGTGCCAGCAAACCCGGGGGACAAGCCTCACCCCTCCACTTT. J is TRBJ1-6 and V is TRBV2; D is perhaps TRBD1 (6 bases). CDR3 size: 14 residues. Trimming cost V 7 bases and J 10 bases, with 17 bases left between them. The germline gives CDR1 SNHLY, CDR2 FYNNEI.

This clone was recorded only once. The genes are TRBV6-6 and TRBJ1-2; 7 bases line up with TRBD1. CDR3 length: 13 amino acids. Trimming took 5 bases from V and 2 from J; bases not matched to a gene: 2. Germline lookup yields CDR1 MNHNY and CDR2 SVGAGI (reference sequence). The CDR3 region is CASSPQGNYGYTF. Here the CDR3 DNA reads TGTGCCAGCAGTCCACAGGGGAACTATGGCTACACCTTC.

The genes are TRBV5-4 and TRBJ2-2, with D unclear. This CDR3 is built from 12 residues. V was pared by 5 bases and J by 2 bases, with 4 bases between. Germline V lookup: CDR1 SGHNT, CDR2 YYREEE (reference sequence). The CDR3 spells CASRSNTGELFF. In nucleotides, the CDR3 is TGTGCCAGCAGATCAAACACCGGGGAGCTGTTTTTT.

The rearrangement links TRBV7-9 to TRBJ1-6; 8 bases match TRBD1. Germline V gives CDR1 SEHNR, CDR2 FQNEAQ (reference sequence). The CDR3 runs to 16 residues. Trimming at V came to 1 base and at J to 9 bases, leaving 8 bases not matched to a gene. CDR3 in DNA: TGTGCCAGCAGCTTAGGAGACAGGGGCGGCGGTTCACCCCTCCACTTT. As protein: CASSLGDRGGGSPLHF.

V and J are TRBV5-1 and TRBJ1-1; D call uncertain. This CDR3 contains 15 residues. V gave up 0 bases and J gave up 0 bases, with 9 bases separating them. Per the germline V gene, CDR1 is SGHRS and CDR2 is YFSETQ. CDR3 protein: CASSLVPTLNTEAFF. The DNA of the CDR3 is TGCGCCAGCAGCTTGGTGCCGACCTTGAACACTGAAGCTTTCTTT.

This clone was observed a single time. DNA of the CDR3: TGTGCCAGCAGCCCGGGCTCAGCCCAAGAGACCCAGTACTTC. Amino acid sequence: CASSPGSAQETQYF. The chain uses TRBV7-6 and TRBJ2-5, with no clear D. CDR1 and CDR2 (germline): SGHVS, FNYEAQ. The V and J ends lost 5 bases and 1 base respectively, with 11 bases between them. The CDR3 is 14 amino acids. Combining the CDR3 with reference TRBV7-6 and TRBJ2-5 gives the whole variable domain GAGVSQSPRYKVTKRGQDVALRCDPISGHVSLYWYRQALGQGPEFLTYFNYEAQQDKSGLPNDRFSAERPEGSISTLTIQRTEQRDSAMYRCASSPGSAQETQYFGPGTRLLVL.

V gene TRBV18 combines with J gene TRBJ2-1, with 8 bases matching TRBD2. The trim removed 6 bases at V and 4 bases at J, leaving 8 bases unmatched. The CDR3 totals 15 residues. Per the germline V gene, CDR1 is KGHSH and CDR2 is LQKENI. CDR3 bases: TGTGCCAGCTCGTCGGGAGGGGGGCTTTACAATGAGCAGTTCTTC. It yields the protein CASSSGGGLYNEQFF.

V is TRBV30 and J is TRBJ2-7, with a weak D call TRBD2 (6 bases). The V end was cut by 0 bases, the J end by 0 bases, with 24 bases between. CDR1 GTSNPN and CDR2 SVGIG come from the germline V gene (reference sequence). The CDR3 sequence is 19 residues long. This CDR3 is CAWSVMRGTLAFVSYEQYF. The CDR3 nucleotides are TGTGCCTGGAGTGTAATGCGGGGAACGCTAGCGTTCGTCTCCTACGAGCAGTACTTC.

CDR3 sequence (DNA): TGCGCCAGCAGCCCCAGCGGGGGGCCAACAGATACGCAGTATTTT. It is translated as CASSPSGGPTDTQYF. V gene TRBV5-1 combines with J gene TRBJ2-3; TRBD2 matches 9 bases. The CDR3 has 15 amino acids. The trim removed 4 bases at V and 3 bases at J, leaving 6 bases unmatched. CDR1 and CDR2 (germline): SGHRS, YFSETQ.

The rearrangement links TRBV27 to TRBJ1-1, with D perhaps matching TRBD1 (6 bases). The CDR3 consists of 14 residues. Germline V gene data show CDR1 as MNHEY and CDR2 as SMNVEV (reference sequence). V was pared by 6 bases and J by 6 bases, with 17 bases between. The CDR3 region has the DNA TGTGCCAGCAGCAAAGCACCGGGACATTCTGAAGCTTTCTTT. It encodes CASSKAPGHSEAFF.

The chain combines TRBV18 with TRBJ1-4, with D hard to call. V lost 0 bases and J lost 8, with 16 bases in between. The CDR3 is 16 residues long. The germline gives CDR1 KGHSH, CDR2 LQKENI. CDR3 region: CASSPPQGQAREKLFF. The CDR3 DNA is TGTGCCAGCTCACCACCTCAAGGGCAGGCCCGGGAAAAACTGTTTTTT.

The chain carries TRBV4-3 and TRBJ2-7; D is perhaps TRBD2 (5 bases). The V end lost 1 base, the J end lost 5 bases, and 21 bases lay between the germline ends. The length of the CDR3 is 17 residues. In germline, CDR1 is LGHNA, CDR2 YSLEER. The CDR3: CASSQALWRSPGDEQYF. The CDR3, as DNA: TGCGCCAGCAGCCAAGCCCTTTGGAGGTCTCCTGGGGACGAGCAGTACTTC.

This clone was observed a handful of times. In the same sample, other DNA sequences code for this CDR3. V and J are TRBV19 and TRBJ1-5; D call uncertain. Trimming cost V 5 bases and J 4 bases, with 6 bases left between them. The CDR3 length is 12 residues. From germline, CDR1 is LNHDA and CDR2 SQIVND (reference sequence). The CDR3 here is CASSGLNQPQHF. CDR3 DNA: TGTGCCAGTAGTGGCCTTAATCAGCCCCAGCATTTT.

This rearrangement joins TRBV4-1 to TRBJ2-3, with D uncertain. Germline-derived CDR1 and CDR2 are MGHRA and YSYEKL. Trimming left V 0 bases short and J 5 bases short, with 9 bases between. The CDR3 totals 14 residues. The CDR3 DNA is TGCGCCAGCAGCCAAGAGAAGGCCAGAGATACGCAGTATTTT. Protein sequence: CASSQEKARDTQYF.

This sequence joins TRBV5-1 and TRBJ1-4; 11 nucleotides match TRBD1. Losses at the gene ends were 2 bases for V and 0 bases for J; bases not matched to a gene: 9. This CDR3 has 19 residues. Germline CDR1 is SGHRS and CDR2 is YFSETQ. CDR3 in DNA: TGCGCCAGCAGCTTAGAATGGGACAGGGGGTTTGCAACTAATGAAAAACTGTTTTTT. Encoded protein: CASSLEWDRGFATNEKLFF.

The chain uses TRBV7-2 and TRBJ1-6; D unclear. V gave up 7 bases and J gave up 7 bases, with 14 bases separating them. Per germline, CDR1 SGHTA and CDR2 FQGNSA. This CDR3 is 14 amino acids long. This CDR3 is CASTRRVGNSPLHF. CDR3 DNA sequence: TGTGCCAGCACCAGACGAGTTGGAAATTCACCCCTCCACTTT.

The chain links TRBV27 to TRBJ1-5; a weak D match, TRBD1 (6 bases). The germline CDR1 and CDR2 sequences are MNHEY and SMNVEV (reference sequence). This CDR3 has 14 amino acids. With 6 bases removed from V and 2 bases from J, the gap between germline ends came to 11 bases. The CDR3 DNA follows: TGTGCCAGCAGCCGCGGACAGCGCAATCAGCCCCAGCATTTT. It codes for CASSRGQRNQPQHF.

This clone appeared once. The rearrangement links TRBV19 to TRBJ2-1; the D gene is possibly TRBD2 (5 bases). CDR3 length: 13 amino acids. The V end was cut by 2 bases, the J end by 16 bases, with 18 bases between. Germline assignment: CDR1 LNHDA and CDR2 SQIVND (reference sequence). Here the CDR3 reads CASSITAETQRFF. For the CDR3, the DNA is TGTGCCAGTAGTATAACAGCGGAGACCCAGAGATTCTTC.

The V and J genes are TRBV5-6 and TRBJ1-3; weak D call: TRBD1 (5 bases). Trimming removed 4 bases at V and 2 bases at J, with 13 bases between. The CDR3 covers 15 residues. Germline lookup yields CDR1 SGHDT and CDR2 YYEEEE. The CDR3 DNA reads as TGTGCCAGCAGCATACGACAGAACGCTGGAAACACCATATATTTT. This encodes CASSIRQNAGNTIYF. The full variable domain, with the rest looked up from reference TRBV5-6 and TRBJ1-3, is DAGVTQSPTHLIKTRGQQVTLRCSPKSGHDTVSWYQQALGQGPQFIFQYYEEEERQRGNFPDRFSGHQFPNYSSELNVNALLLGDSALYLCASSIRQNAGNTIYFGEGSWLTVV.

This clone was seen once. The chain combines TRBV4-2 with TRBJ1-5; D is unresolved. The CDR3 totals 17 residues. Germline CDR1 LGHNA, CDR2 YNFKEQ. Trimming removed 4 bases from V and 7 bases from J, with 23 bases in between. This chain's CDR3 is CASSPETPGSVGQPQHF. The CDR3 nucleotides read TGTGCCAGCAGCCCCGAGACCCCGGGGAGCGTAGGACAGCCCCAGCATTTT.